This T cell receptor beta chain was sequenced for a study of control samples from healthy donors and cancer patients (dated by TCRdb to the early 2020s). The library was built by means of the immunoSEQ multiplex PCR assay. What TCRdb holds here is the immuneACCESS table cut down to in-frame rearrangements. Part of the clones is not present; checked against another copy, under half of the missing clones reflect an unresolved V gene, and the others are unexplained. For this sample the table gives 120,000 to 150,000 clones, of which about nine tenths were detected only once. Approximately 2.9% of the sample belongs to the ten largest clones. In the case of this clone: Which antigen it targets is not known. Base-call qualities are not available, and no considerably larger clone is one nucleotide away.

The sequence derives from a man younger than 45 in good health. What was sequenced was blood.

The DNA is TGCGCCGGACTCTGCAATCAGCCCCAGCATTTT. Its protein reads: CAGLCNQPQHF. The rearranged segments are TRBV5-1 and TRBJ1-5; no confident D gene assignment can be made. The CDR3 contains 11 residues, cysteine and phenylalanine counted. Only CDR3 DNA is held: 33 bases, read in frame from base 1. Sequences SGHRS (CDR1) and YFSETQ (CDR2) are obtained from the germline V gene. V is cut by 10 bases and J by 2 bases, and the space between the germline ends is 7 bases.